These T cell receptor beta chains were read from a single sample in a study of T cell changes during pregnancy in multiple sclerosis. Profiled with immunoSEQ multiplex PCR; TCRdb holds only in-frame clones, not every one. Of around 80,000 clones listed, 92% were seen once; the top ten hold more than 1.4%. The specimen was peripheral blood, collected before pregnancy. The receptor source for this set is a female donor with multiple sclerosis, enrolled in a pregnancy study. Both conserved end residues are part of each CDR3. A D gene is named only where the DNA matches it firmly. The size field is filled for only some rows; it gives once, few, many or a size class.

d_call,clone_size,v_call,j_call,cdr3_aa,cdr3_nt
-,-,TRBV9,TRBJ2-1,CASSGNLGGSYNEQFF,TGTGCCAGCAGCGGAAATCTTGGGGGGAGTTACAATGAGCAGTTCTTC
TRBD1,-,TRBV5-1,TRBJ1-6,CASSRDRGRSPLHF,TGCGCCAGCAGCCGGGACAGGGGAAGATCACCCCTCCACTTT
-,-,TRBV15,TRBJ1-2,CATSDGGGRGYTF,TGTGCCACCAGCGATGGGGGCGGGAGAGGCTACACCTTC
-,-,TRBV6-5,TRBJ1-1,CASSLNPVLNTEAFF,TGTGCCAGCAGCCTAAACCCTGTACTAAACACTGAAGCTTTCTTT
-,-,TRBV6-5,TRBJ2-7,CASSYTNMVSEQYF,TGTGCCAGCAGTTACACAAATATGGTCAGCGAGCAGTACTTC
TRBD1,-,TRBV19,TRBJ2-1,CASRGQGRNEQFF,TGTGCCAGTAGGGGACAGGGGAGAAATGAGCAGTTCTTC
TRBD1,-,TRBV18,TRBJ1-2,CASSRTGHGYTF,TGTGCCAGCTCACGGACAGGGCATGGCTACACCTTC
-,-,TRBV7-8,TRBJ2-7,CASSLMGRRGTYEQYF,TGTGCCAGCAGCTTGATGGGCCGGCGGGGAACCTACGAGCAGTACTTC
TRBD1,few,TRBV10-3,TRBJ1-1,CAISEPGQGRTEAFF,TGTGCCATCAGTGAGCCTGGACAGGGGAGGACTGAAGCTTTCTTT
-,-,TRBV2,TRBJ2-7,CASSVVQAEQYF,TGTGCCAGCAGTGTAGTGCAGGCCGAGCAGTACTTC
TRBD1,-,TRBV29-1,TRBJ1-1,CSVLKGQGNTEAFF,TGCAGCGTTCTCAAGGGACAGGGGAACACTGAAGCTTTCTTT
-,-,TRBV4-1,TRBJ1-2,CASSLVGGGYTF,TGCGCCAGCAGCCTCGTGGGGGGGGGCTACACCTTC
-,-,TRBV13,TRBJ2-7,CASSFRVGEAYEQYF,TGTGCCAGCAGCTTCCGGGTTGGGGAGGCCTACGAGCAGTACTTC
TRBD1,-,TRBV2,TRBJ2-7,CASAELRTGAYEQYF,TGTGCCAGCGCCGAGTTGCGGACAGGGGCCTACGAGCAGTACTTC
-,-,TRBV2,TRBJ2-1,CARQAADNEQFF,TGTGCCCGACAGGCGGCAGACAATGAGCAGTTCTTC
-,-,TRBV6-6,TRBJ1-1,CASSSAGKMNTEAFF,TGTGCCAGCAGCTCCGCTGGCAAAATGAACACTGAAGCTTTCTTT
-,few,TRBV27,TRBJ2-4,CASSPILQGETNIQYF,TGTGCCAGCAGTCCCATACTACAGGGTGAGACAAACATTCAGTACTTC
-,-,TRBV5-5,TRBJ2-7,CASSLVFGGQYSYEQYF,TGTGCCAGCAGCTTGGTCTTTGGCGGACAATACTCCTACGAGCAGTACTTC
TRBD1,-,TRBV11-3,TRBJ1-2,CASSLVRQGAFYGYTF,TGTGCCAGCAGCTTAGTTCGACAGGGAGCATTCTATGGCTACACCTTC
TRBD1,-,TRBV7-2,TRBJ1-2,CASSWDREDGYGYTF,TGTGCCAGCAGCTGGGACAGGGAGGACGGCTATGGCTACACCTTC
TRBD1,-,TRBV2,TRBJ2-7,CASSGPGQGSDF,TGTGCCAGCAGTGGACCGGGACAGGGAAGCGACTTC
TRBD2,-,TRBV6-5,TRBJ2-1,CASSYFFSGGANEQFF,TGTGCCAGCAGTTACTTTTTTAGCGGGGGGGCTAATGAGCAGTTCTTC
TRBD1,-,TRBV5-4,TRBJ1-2,CASSSPDRLSTSAF,TGTGCCAGCAGCTCCCCGGACAGGTTGTCGACTTCTGCGTTC
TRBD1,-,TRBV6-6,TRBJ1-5,CASSYFGQDNQPQHF,TGTGCCAGCAGTTACTTCGGACAGGACAATCAGCCCCAGCATTTT
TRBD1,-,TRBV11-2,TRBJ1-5,CASSLSGGHQPQHF,TGTGCCAGCAGCTTATCAGGGGGCCATCAGCCCCAGCATTTT
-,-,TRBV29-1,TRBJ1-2,CSVVQSSGYTF,TGCAGCGTTGTACAGTCTTCCGGCTACACCTTC
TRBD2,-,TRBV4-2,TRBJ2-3,CASSQGVSGDPDTQYF,TGTGCCAGCAGCCAAGGGGTTAGCGGGGACCCAGATACGCAGTATTTT
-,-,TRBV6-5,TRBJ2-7,CASSNGGGSYEQYF,TGTGCCAGCAGTAACGGGGGAGGCTCCTACGAGCAGTACTTC
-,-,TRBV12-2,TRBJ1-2,CASRLVQFRLPFYGYTF,TGTGCAAGTCGCTTAGTACAATTCCGACTCCCTTTCTATGGCTACACCTTC
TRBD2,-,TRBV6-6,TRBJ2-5,CASSSTGLAKETQYF,TGTGCCAGCAGTTCAACGGGACTAGCGAAAGAGACCCAGTACTTC
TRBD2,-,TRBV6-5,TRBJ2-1,CASSYLLAGEIEQFF,TGTGCCAGCAGTTACTTACTAGCGGGGGAGATTGAGCAGTTCTTC
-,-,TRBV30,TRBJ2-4,CAWRVGGIQYF,TGTGCCTGGAGAGTCGGGGGCATTCAGTACTTC
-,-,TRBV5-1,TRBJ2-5,CASSLALSRETQYF,TGCGCCAGCAGCTTGGCCCTTTCTAGGGAGACCCAGTACTTC
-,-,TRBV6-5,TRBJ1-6,CASTSTNSPLHF,TGTGCCAGCACCTCGACAAATTCACCCCTCCACTTT
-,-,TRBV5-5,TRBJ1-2,CASSLDGGLGYGYTF,TGTGCCAGCAGCTTGGACGGGGGGCTAGGTTATGGCTACACCTTC
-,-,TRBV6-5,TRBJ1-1,CASSPAGYTEAFF,TGTGCCAGCAGCCCCGCAGGGTATACTGAAGCTTTCTTT
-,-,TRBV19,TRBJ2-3,CATSSWENWDTQYF,TGTGCCACCTCCTCCTGGGAGAACTGGGATACGCAGTATTTT
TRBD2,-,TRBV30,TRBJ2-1,CAWSGLAGVYNEQFF,TGTGCCTGGAGTGGGCTAGCGGGGGTTTACAATGAGCAGTTCTTC
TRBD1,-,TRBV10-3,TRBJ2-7,CAISEAGTDSYEQYF,TGTGCCATCAGTGAGGCCGGGACAGACTCCTACGAGCAGTACTTC
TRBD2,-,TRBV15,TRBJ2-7,CATSRDRGTNPYEQYF,TGTGCCACCAGCAGAGATCGTGGGACTAACCCTTACGAGCAGTACTTC
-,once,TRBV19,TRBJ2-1,CASSRGVRTYNEQFF,TGTGCCAGTAGTAGGGGGGTAAGGACCTACAATGAGCAGTTCTTC
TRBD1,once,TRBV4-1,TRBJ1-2,CASSQEPGQGLYGYTF,TGCGCCAGCAGCCAAGAACCGGGACAGGGGCTATATGGCTACACCTTC
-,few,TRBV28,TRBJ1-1,CATHQDTEAFF,TGTGCCACCCATCAGGACACTGAAGCTTTCTTT
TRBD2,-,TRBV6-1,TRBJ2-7,CASSKTSGGYEQYF,TGTGCCAGCAGTAAGACTAGCGGGGGGTACGAGCAGTACTTC